One and the same sample provided the 27 T cell receptor beta chains below, sequenced in a study of human CD8 memory T cell subsets. TPEX cells were CCR7+ PD-1+ TIGIT+ early memory CD8+ T cells with exhausted-like traits. It was UMI-labeled 5' RACE by which the TCR beta libraries were made. After re-calling the 5' RACE reads, TCRdb lists one entry per CDR3 protein, DNA absent. This sample's clone table lists some 7,900 distinct CDR3 sequences. The sequenced material came from CD8+ T cells from PBMCs. The receptors come from a human donor in good health.

This chain links TRBV28 with TRBJ2-3; the D call from TCRdb, TRBD1, cannot be confirmed without DNA. The CDR3 totals 14 residues. The germline CDR1 and CDR2 sequences are MDHEN and SYDVKM. The CDR3: CASSLAGDSDTQYF.

The gene calls are TRBV5-1 and TRBJ2-5; lacking DNA, the TRBD1 call made by TCRdb goes unchecked. CDR3 length equals 14 residues. Germline V CDR1 and CDR2: SGHRS, YFSETQ. This chain's CDR3 is CASSLAYASGQPYF. Filled out from reference TRBV5-1 and TRBJ2-5, the complete variable domain reads KAGVTQTPRYLIKTRGQQVTLSCSPISGHRSVSWYQQTPGQGLQFLFEYFSETQRNKGNFPGRFSGRQFSNSRSEMNVSTLELGDSALYLCASSLAYASGQPYFGPGTRLLVL.

This rearrangement joins TRBV6-6 to TRBJ2-7; the D gene TCRdb calls, TRBD2, cannot be checked with no DNA. CDR3 length equals 22 residues. From germline, CDR1 is MNHNY and CDR2 SVGAGI (reference sequence). This CDR3 is CASSTDSTGTSGRTRSSYEQYF.

The CDR3 loop reads CASSQGQGQGSPLHF. V is TRBV4-1 and J is TRBJ1-6; as DNA is missing, the TRBD1 call by TCRdb cannot be tested. The CDR3 covers 15 residues. The germline gives CDR1 MGHRA, CDR2 YSYEKL.

The rearrangement uses TRBV25-1 and TRBJ2-7. Germline CDR1 reads MGHDK; CDR2 reads SYGVNS. The CDR3 spans 15 residues. This chain's CDR3 is CASSEGDRRTYEQYF.

J is TRBJ2-1 and V is TRBV29-1; the TCRdb call, TRBD1, lacks DNA for checking. From germline, CDR1 is SQVTM and CDR2 ANQGSEA. The CDR3 is made up of 15 amino acids. The CDR3: CSAGGGQGLYNEQFF.

The chain combines TRBV7-9 with TRBJ2-7. Germline loops: CDR1 SEHNR, CDR2 FQNEAQ (reference sequence). CDR3 length equals 13 residues. CDR3 region: CASSLEESYEQYF.

The V gene is TRBV13, the J gene TRBJ1-2; TCRdb calls TRBD1, which cannot be checked without DNA. Germline V gene data show CDR1 as PRHDT and CDR2 as FYEKMQ (reference sequence). The CDR3 runs to 14 residues. CDR3 sequence reads: CASSWNRNNYGYTF.

Its frequency marks this clonotype as medium-sized (0.01 to 0.1%). The chain joins TRBV7-9 to TRBJ2-7; TCRdb picks TRBD2, but there is no DNA to check that call. This CDR3 region has 16 residues. The germline CDR1 and CDR2 sequences are SEHNR and FQNEAQ (reference sequence). CDR3 sequence reads: CASSGESGRAFYEQYF.

J is TRBJ2-7 and V is TRBV25-1; without DNA, the TCRdb call of TRBD2 cannot be checked. The germline gives CDR1 MGHDK, CDR2 SYGVNS. There are 15 residues in the CDR3. This chain's CDR3 is CATSPGTRSAYEQYF.

Frequency places this clonotype as medium-sized. V gene TRBV11-2 combines with J gene TRBJ2-3. Per germline, CDR1 SGHAT and CDR2 FQNNGV. The CDR3 sequence is 15 residues long. The chain's CDR3 is CASSLNLASTDTQYF.

This clonotype shows up as medium-sized by frequency. The V call is TRBV20-1, the J call TRBJ1-1; absent DNA, TCRdb's TRBD1 call cannot be checked. Germline loops: CDR1 DFQATT, CDR2 SNEGSKA (reference sequence). The CDR3 spans 18 residues. The CDR3: CSARDPAQGRLGGAEAFF.

The chain has TRBV4-1 and TRBJ2-7; TCRdb returns TRBD2, unconfirmable since there is no DNA. Germline CDR1 reads MGHRA; CDR2 reads YSYEKL. The CDR3 covers 15 residues. The CDR3 spells CASSQGEASGYEQYF.

By frequency, this clonotype registers medium-sized. This chain uses TRBV29-1 with TRBJ1-4; TCRdb picks TRBD1, but there is no DNA to check that call. Germline V gene sequence: CDR1 SQVTM, CDR2 ANQGSEA. The CDR3 runs 13 residues. CDR3 amino acids: CSVEQGSNEKLFF.

Judged by frequency, this clonotype is medium-sized. The rearrangement joins TRBV11-3 to TRBJ2-5; there is no DNA to check the TCRdb D call of TRBD1. Germline-derived CDR1 and CDR2 are SGHNT and YENEEA. The CDR3 is 14 amino acids. The CDR3 sequence: CASRHVRGGKTQYF.

J is TRBJ2-7 and V is TRBV25-1; TCRdb picks TRBD1, but there is no DNA to check that call. The CDR3 runs to 13 residues. Germline CDR1 reads MGHDK; CDR2 reads SYGVNS. The CDR3 protein is CATGDRDSYEQYF.

J is TRBJ2-1 and V is TRBV6-5; TCRdb indicates TRBD2, and absent DNA this call remains unverified. The CDR3 length is 16 residues. Germline assignment: CDR1 MNHEY and CDR2 SVGAGI. This CDR3 reads CASSELAGLSYNEQFF.

Considering frequency, this clonotype is large. This chain joins TRBV20-1 and TRBJ1-6. This CDR3 spans 17 amino acids. Germline CDR1 reads DFQATT; CDR2 reads SNEGSKA (reference sequence). The CDR3 protein is CSARSTAETSYNSPLHF.

Its frequency marks this clonotype as medium-sized. The chain uses TRBV5-1 and TRBJ2-2. The germline V gene encodes CDR1 SGHRS and CDR2 YFSETQ. The CDR3 contains 13 residues. CDR3 in amino acids: CASSLDDTGELFF.

The chain employs TRBV28 and TRBJ2-1. The CDR3 is 15 amino acids. Per germline, CDR1 MDHEN and CDR2 SYDVKM. The CDR3 reads CASSPKTTFNNEQFF.

This clonotype counts as medium-sized by frequency. The V gene is TRBV11-2, the J gene TRBJ2-3; TCRdb reports TRBD2, a call that lacks DNA to check it against. The germline gives CDR1 SGHAT, CDR2 FQNNGV. The CDR3 spans 13 residues. CDR3 loop: CASSLRGGDTQYF.

J is TRBJ2-1 and V is TRBV27. The CDR3 covers 13 residues. The V gene's germline CDR1 is MNHEY and CDR2 SMNVEV (reference sequence). The CDR3 is CASTRDDDNEQFF.

V gene TRBV20-1 combines with J gene TRBJ2-1. Germline CDR1 and CDR2: DFQATT and SNEGSKA (reference sequence). This CDR3 is built from 15 residues. This CDR3 reads CSATGSPFLYNEQFF.

This clonotype is deemed medium-sized by its frequency. CDR3 residues: CASSVNTEAFF. The chain employs TRBV6-2 or TRBV6-3 and TRBJ1-1. CDR1 is MNHEY and CDR2 is SVGEGT in the germline V gene. CDR3 length: 11 amino acids.

CDR3 amino acids: CASSLVGRGEETQYF. The chain uses TRBV5-5 and TRBJ2-5; the D call of TRBD1 rests on TCRdb alone, since no DNA is present to check it. Germline CDR1 and CDR2: SGHKS and YYEKEE (reference sequence). This CDR3 region has 15 residues.

The chain carries TRBV3-1 and TRBJ1-3; the TCRdb D gene call, TRBD1, has no DNA to confirm it. Per the germline V gene, CDR1 is LGHDT and CDR2 is YNNKEL (reference sequence). This CDR3 spans 14 amino acids. The CDR3 region is CASSHPASGNTIYF.

J is TRBJ1-3 and V is TRBV29-1; as DNA is missing, the TRBD1 call by TCRdb cannot be tested. CDR1 and CDR2 from the germline V gene are SQVTM and ANQGSEA. CDR3 length: 14 amino acids. CDR3: CSVKPTGGGNTIYF.